This T cell receptor beta chain derives from a study of somatic mutations in cytotoxic T cells in rheumatoid arthritis. General study findings and limits: Some patients, about an eighth of the roughly 60, had a largest CD8+ clone that exceeded 20% of CD8+ cells.

V lost 2 bases, J lost 2 bases, and 11 bases lay in between. The germline CDR1 and CDR2 sequences are SGDLS and YYNGEE. CDR3 size: 14 residues. Turning to this clone: What it binds is unknown.

Clones were sequenced by immunoSEQ multiplex PCR, and TCRdb holds only the in-frame ones, with some missing. The table has more than 13,000 clones, more than 65% seen once. This chain links TRBV9 with TRBJ2-7; D unclear. This receptor was obtained from an adult with rheumatoid arthritis. Sequencing used CD8+ T cells sorted from blood. The CDR3 sequence: CASSVDLPPYEQYF. The CDR3 DNA reads as TGTGCCAGCAGCGTTGATCTTCCACCCTACGAGCAGTACTTC.